Listed here are 16 T cell receptor beta chains from one sample, sequenced in a study of blood T cell repertoires in COVID-19 (dated by TCRdb to 2020 to 2021). Libraries were constructed by the immunoSEQ multiplex PCR assay. TCRdb provides this immuneACCESS table in a form limited to in-frame rearrangements. Some clones are lacking; in checked studies, under half of them reflect an unresolved V gene, and why the rest are absent is not known. The sample table holds about 200,000 clones, of which 89% were seen once. The ten largest clones represent about 2.1% of the sample. The specimen was PBMCs or T cells enriched from blood (not recorded which). These TCRs come from a woman aged 40-49 years with acute COVID-19.

V is TRBV6-2 or TRBV6-3 and J is TRBJ2-1; TRBD1 aligns across 9 bases. The germline V gene encodes CDR1 MNHEY and CDR2 SVGEGT. V was clipped by 5 bases and J by 3 bases; unmatched bases: 8. The CDR3 length is 16 residues. The CDR3 nucleotides read TGTGCCAGCAGTCCCATTCGGGACAGGGACTACAATGAGCAGTTCTTC. It yields the protein CASSPIRDRDYNEQFF.

This clone has just one count. This sequence joins TRBV2 and TRBJ1-4; 8 bases align to TRBD1. Per germline, CDR1 SNHLY and CDR2 FYNNEI. The CDR3 length is 15 residues. The V and J ends lost 6 bases and 8 bases, in that order; junction bases with no gene match: 11. CDR3: CASSGTGTGREKLFF. CDR3 coding DNA: TGTGCCAGCAGCGGAACCGGGACAGGACGGGAAAAACTGTTTTTT.

The chain employs TRBV7-9 and TRBJ1-3; weak D call: TRBD1 (5 bases). The V gene lost 5 bases and the J gene lost 2 bases, with 22 bases spanning the gap. CDR1 is SEHNR, CDR2 FQNEAQ, per germline (reference sequence). CDR3 length: 18 amino acids. The CDR3 nucleotides read TGTGCCAGCAGCCCCGGGGGGAGGCGAACCCCAGCTGGAAACACCATATATTTT. It codes for CASSPGGRRTPAGNTIYF.

The chain uses TRBV4-1 and TRBJ2-2; TRBD2 aligns across 11 bases. J gave up 7 bases and V 3 bases, and 7 bases lay outside the gene matches. Germline V gene data show CDR1 as MGHRA and CDR2 as YSYEKL. This CDR3 has 16 amino acids. DNA of the CDR3: TGCGCCAGCAGCCAGGTAGCGGGAGGGCCCGGCGGGGAGCTGTTTTTT. This codes for CASSQVAGGPGGELFF.

V usage is TRBV4-2 and J usage is TRBJ1-2, with D hard to call. V shed 1 base and J shed 4 bases, with 10 bases lying between them. The CDR3 has 14 residues. Germline V gene sequence: CDR1 LGHNA, CDR2 YNFKEQ. The CDR3 DNA reads as TGTGCCAGCAGCCAAGCCCTGGAGGGCTATGGCTACACCTTC. This gives the protein CASSQALEGYGYTF.

The chain links TRBV25-1 to TRBJ1-4, with D tentatively TRBD1 (5 bases). The germline gives CDR1 MGHDK, CDR2 SYGVNS. The V end was cut by 2 bases, the J end by 13 bases, with 20 bases between. The CDR3 is made up of 15 amino acids. The CDR3 DNA reads TGTGCCAGCAGTGAACACCGACAGCCGTCTAAGGGACTGTTTTTT. Protein sequence: CASSEHRQPSKGLFF.

The chain joins TRBV27 to TRBJ1-4, with 10 bases aligning to TRBD1. This CDR3 contains 16 residues. The V segment lost 5 bases and the J segment 4 bases; nucleotides outside the gene matches: 7. CDR1 and CDR2 (germline): MNHEY, SMNVEV (reference sequence). CDR3 nucleotide sequence: TGTGCCAGCAGTCCGTGGACAGGGGGGGGTAATGAAAAACTGTTTTTT. Amino acid sequence: CASSPWTGGGNEKLFF.

This clone appeared a single time. The chain couples TRBV7-9 to TRBJ1-4; TRBD1 is a possible D gene (6 bases). Deletions cut 5 bases from V and 3 bases from J, with 16 bases between. The CDR3 runs to 16 residues. CDR1 is SEHNR, CDR2 FQNEAQ, per germline (reference sequence). CDR3 loop: CASSLGQKVPNEKLFF. The CDR3, as DNA: TGTGCCAGCAGCCTAGGACAGAAGGTACCTAATGAAAAACTGTTTTTT.

This rearrangement joins TRBV6-5 to TRBJ1-4; 10 nucleotides match TRBD1. Germline V lookup: CDR1 MNHEY, CDR2 SVGAGI. The J segment lost 8 bases and the V segment lost 5 bases, leaving 8 bases of the junction unmatched. This CDR3 comprises 15 residues. Here the CDR3 DNA reads TGTGCCAGCAGTCCACGACAGGGGGCTGGCGAAAAACTGTTTTTT. It encodes CASSPRQGAGEKLFF.

This clone was seen a handful of times. J is TRBJ2-5 and V is TRBV2, with a tentative D call TRBD2 (6 bases). V dropped 5 bases and J dropped 0 bases, with 13 bases sitting between them. The germline V gene encodes CDR1 SNHLY and CDR2 FYNNEI. The CDR3 has 15 residues. The CDR3 region is CASSRRGLYQETQYF. CDR3 bases: TGTGCCAGCAGTAGACGGGGGTTGTACCAAGAGACCCAGTACTTC.

CDR3: CATGTSAGGVGDTIYF. CDR3 nucleotides: TGTGCCACCGGAACCTCGGCAGGCGGGGTCGGGGACACCATATATTTT. The chain couples TRBV24-1 to TRBJ1-3, with D uncertain. The CDR3 is 16 residues long. Germline CDR1 and CDR2: KGHDR and SFDVKD. The V end lost 9 bases, the J end lost 8 bases, and 25 bases lay between the germline ends.

The chain carries TRBV4-2 and TRBJ2-7, with 9 positions matching TRBD1. From germline, CDR1 is LGHNA and CDR2 YNFKEQ. This CDR3 spans 18 amino acids. J gave up 2 bases and V 4 bases, and 15 bases lay outside the gene matches. The CDR3: CASSPTTGGFATTYEQYF. Written as DNA, the CDR3 is TGTGCCAGCAGCCCGACGACAGGGGGGTTTGCCACTACCTACGAGCAGTACTTC.

This chain connects TRBV2 to TRBJ2-1, with 8 bases fitting TRBD2. The CDR3 spans 15 residues. Trimming removed 4 bases from V and 8 bases from J; junction bases left unmatched: 10. Per the germline V gene, CDR1 is SNHLY and CDR2 is FYNNEI. The DNA of the CDR3 is TGTGCCAGCAGTGGTAATGCGGGGGGTTTCGATGAGCAGTTCTTC. It encodes CASSGNAGGFDEQFF.

CDR3 in amino acids: CASSYRGLKNIQYF. In DNA, the CDR3 is TGTGCCAGCAGTTACAGGGGGCTAAAAAACATTCAGTACTTC. V and J are TRBV6-5 and TRBJ2-4; TRBD1 matches at 7 bases. J was trimmed by 4 bases and V by 2 bases; bases with no gene match: 2. Germline CDR1 is MNHEY and CDR2 is SVGAGI. The CDR3 sequence is 14 residues long.

V gene TRBV7-9 combines with J gene TRBJ1-2; D remains unclear. The CDR3 extends over 12 amino acids. V dropped 5 bases and J dropped 8 bases, with 12 bases sitting between them. Per the germline V gene, CDR1 is SEHNR and CDR2 is FQNEAQ (reference sequence). Here the CDR3 DNA reads TGTGCCAGCAGCGTCCTCGGAGGGGGCTACACCTTC. This gives the protein CASSVLGGGYTF.

This rearrangement joins TRBV2 to TRBJ1-5; 8 bases are shared with TRBD1. The CDR3 totals 15 residues. V lost 6 bases to trimming and J lost 1 base; unmatched junction nucleotides: 5. Germline loops: CDR1 SNHLY, CDR2 FYNNEI. The CDR3 sequence is CASRKQGVSNQPQHF. The CDR3 nucleotides read TGTGCCAGCAGAAAACAGGGGGTAAGCAATCAGCCCCAGCATTTT.